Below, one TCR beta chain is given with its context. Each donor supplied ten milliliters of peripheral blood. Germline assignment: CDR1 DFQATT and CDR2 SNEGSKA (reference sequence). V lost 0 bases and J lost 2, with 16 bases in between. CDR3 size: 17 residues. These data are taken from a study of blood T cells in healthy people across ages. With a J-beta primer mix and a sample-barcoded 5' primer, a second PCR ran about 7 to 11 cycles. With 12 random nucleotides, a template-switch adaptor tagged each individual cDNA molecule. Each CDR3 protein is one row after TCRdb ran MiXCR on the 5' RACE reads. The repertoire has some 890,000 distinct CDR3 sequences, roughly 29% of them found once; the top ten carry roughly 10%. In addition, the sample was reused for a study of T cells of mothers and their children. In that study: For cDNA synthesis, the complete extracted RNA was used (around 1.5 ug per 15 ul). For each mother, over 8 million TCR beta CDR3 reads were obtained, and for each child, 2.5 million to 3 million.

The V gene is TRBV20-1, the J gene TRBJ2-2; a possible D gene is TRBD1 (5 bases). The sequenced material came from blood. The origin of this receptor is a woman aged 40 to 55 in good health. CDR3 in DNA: TGCAGTGCTAGAGATCAAGGAAGCAGGGCAAACACCGGGGAGCTGTTTTTT. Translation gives CSARDQGSRANTGELFF.